The 13 T cell receptor beta chains listed next were all sequenced from one sample in a study of radiotherapy plus CTLA-4 blockade in lung cancer. Assay: immunoSEQ multiplex PCR; the TCRdb copy retains only in-frame clones and omits some. The table shows roughly 50,000 clones, with roughly 84% occurring only once. Sequences were derived from peripheral blood, sampled from a patient treated with radiotherapy plus ipilimumab. The receptors come from a human donor with non-small cell lung cancer who had a partial response to radiotherapy plus ipilimumab.

This sequence joins TRBV6-5 and TRBJ2-6, with TRBD2 as a possible D gene (6 bases). The CDR3 loop spans 15 amino acids. The V gene's germline CDR1 is MNHEY and CDR2 SVGAGI. Trimming left V 4 bases short and J 0 bases short, with 7 bases between. CDR3 loop: CASSWGVSGANVLTF. In DNA form, the CDR3 reads TGTGCCAGCAGTTGGGGGGTCTCTGGGGCCAACGTCCTGACTTTC.

The chain has TRBV6-1 and TRBJ1-6; possibly TRBD1 for D (6 bases). V shed 9 bases and J shed 10 bases, with 16 bases lying between them. Germline V gene data show CDR1 as MNHNS and CDR2 as SASEGT. CDR3 length: 13 amino acids. The CDR3 sequence is CASGPNRASPLHF. CDR3 nucleotides: TGTGCCAGTGGCCCCAACAGGGCGTCACCCCTCCACTTT.

This clone has only one observation. The rearrangement joins TRBV5-1 to TRBJ2-3; D remains ambiguous. Per the germline V gene, CDR1 is SGHRS and CDR2 is YFSETQ. Trimming left V 4 bases short and J 1 base short, with 4 bases between. The CDR3 loop spans 12 amino acids. The CDR3 sequence is CASSPGTDTQYF. The CDR3 nucleotides read TGCGCCAGCAGCCCCGGCACAGATACGCAGTATTTT.

The chain links TRBV6-5 to TRBJ1-3, with D tentatively TRBD1 (5 bases). CDR3 length: 14 amino acids. V was pared by 7 bases and J by 1 base, with 11 bases between. CDR1 and CDR2 (germline): MNHEY, SVGAGI. The CDR3 protein is CASIPGGSGNTIYF. For the CDR3, the DNA is TGTGCCAGCATCCCGGGGGGATCTGGAAACACCATATATTTT.

Only one count was recorded for this clone. CDR3 DNA sequence: TGTGCCAGCAGTGGCCCCGGGACTGACCCCTTGAGTGAGCAGTTCTTC. Translating gives CASSGPGTDPLSEQFF. This sequence joins TRBV6-1 and TRBJ2-1; TRBD2 might be the D (6 bases). The germline gives CDR1 MNHNS, CDR2 SASEGT. Trimming pared 4 bases from V and 9 bases from J, leaving 22 bases between. The CDR3 loop spans 16 amino acids.

In DNA form, the CDR3 reads TGTGCCAGCAGGCCGGGTGGGGGACAGGGGGTCTCTGGCTACACCTTC. Encoded protein: CASRPGGGQGVSGYTF. The chain couples TRBV28 to TRBJ1-2; 11 bases agree with TRBD1. The J segment lost 7 bases and the V segment lost 6 bases, leaving 13 bases of the junction unmatched. The germline CDR1 and CDR2 sequences are MDHEN and SYDVKM. The length of the CDR3 is 16 residues.

This chain connects TRBV27 to TRBJ1-1; 7 bases are shared with TRBD1. The CDR3 runs 14 residues. Germline loops: CDR1 MNHEY, CDR2 SMNVEV (reference sequence). V lost 6 bases, J lost 6 bases, and 10 bases stayed unmatched. The CDR3 here is CASSQDRAKAEAFF. The CDR3 DNA reads TGTGCCAGCAGCCAAGACAGGGCCAAGGCTGAAGCTTTCTTT.

This clone is a singleton in its sample. This chain connects TRBV19 to TRBJ2-5; D is possibly TRBD2 (5 bases). Trimming took off 4 bases at V and 4 bases at J, with 10 bases between the two ends. This CDR3 has 13 amino acids. The germline V gene has CDR1 LNHDA and CDR2 SQIVND (reference sequence). Here the CDR3 reads CASSTGESETQYF. CDR3 in DNA: TGTGCCAGTAGTACCGGGGAATCAGAGACCCAGTACTTC.

V and J are TRBV25-1 and TRBJ2-2; 8 bases line up with TRBD1. Germline values: CDR1 MGHDK, CDR2 SYGVNS. This CDR3 comprises 18 residues. With V trimmed by 3 bases and J by 4 bases, 13 bases remained unmatched. DNA for the CDR3: TGTGCCAGCAGTGAGGGTTTTGACAGGGGTAGAACCACCGGGGAGCTGTTTTTT. It is translated as CASSEGFDRGRTTGELFF.

A single count supports this clone. The chain links TRBV5-5 to TRBJ2-5, with 9 positions matching TRBD1. Germline V gene data show CDR1 as SGHKS and CDR2 as YYEKEE (reference sequence). V lost 4 bases and J lost 5; bases outside the gene matches: 9. This CDR3 spans 15 amino acids. CDR3 coding DNA: TGTGCCAGCAGCACCCGGGACAGGGAGGGCGAGACCCAGTACTTC. Protein product: CASSTRDREGETQYF.

The genes are TRBV18 and TRBJ2-6, with TRBD1 matching over 8 bases. From germline, CDR1 is KGHSH and CDR2 LQKENI. Trimming at V came to 4 bases and at J to 4 bases, leaving 3 bases not matched to a gene. CDR3 length equals 15 residues. CDR3 in DNA: TGTGCCAGCTCACAGGACAGGGCAGGGGCCAACGTCCTGACTTTC. Protein: CASSQDRAGANVLTF.

The J gene is TRBJ1-4, the V gene TRBV30; 8 nucleotides line up with TRBD1. The trim removed 1 base at V and 3 bases at J, leaving 7 bases unmatched. This CDR3 has 16 residues. Germline V lookup: CDR1 GTSNPN, CDR2 SVGIG (reference sequence). The CDR3 DNA sequence: TGTGCCTGGAGTGGGGGACAGGACCTTTCTAATGAAAAACTGTTTTTT. Residues: CAWSGGQDLSNEKLFF.

This chain links TRBV5-5 with TRBJ1-3; the D gene is possibly TRBD1 (6 bases). Trimming stripped 2 bases from V and 4 bases from J, with 10 bases between. CDR1 SGHKS and CDR2 YYEKEE come from the germline V gene (reference sequence). There are 14 residues in the CDR3. The CDR3 loop reads CASSFSGVGNTIYF. The CDR3, as DNA: TGTGCCAGCAGCTTTTCAGGGGTCGGAAACACCATATATTTT.